The clone carrying this TCR beta chain is categorized as medium-sized. What it binds is not known. CDR3 length equals 12 residues. Trimming removed 2 bases from V and 3 bases from J; junction bases left unmatched: 0. Germline V gene data show CDR1 as DFQATT and CDR2 as SNEGSKA (reference sequence). Prior to thyroid surgery, none of the patients had received any treatment. These data are taken from a study of metastatic and nonmetastatic thyroid tumors. For the study at large: Across blood and tumor or nodule tissue, repertoires from malignant and benign thyroid patients were compared with one another. General study findings and limits: Versus benign nodules, malignant thyroid tumors reportedly had significantly higher TCR beta diversity, in blood and tumor.

Authors' processing steps: Between-group CDR3 differences, defined by clinicopathological status, yielded a distant-metastasis classifier for papillary thyroid cancer. TCRdb re-called the PCR reads with MiXCR. What appears here as the V and J calls and clone size reflects TCRdb's work, not the paper's. The sample has 14,000 or so clones; about 25% are singletons. The sequenced material came from tumor tissue. The chain has TRBV20-1 and TRBJ1-1, with 7 nucleotides matching TRBD1. This TCR was sampled from a female donor with papillary thyroid cancer or a benign thyroid nodule (not recorded which). Some clones in this sample may be carry-over from other donors' samples. The CDR3: CSARQGDTEAFF. The CDR3 DNA follows: TGCAGTGCTAGACAGGGGGACACTGAAGCTTTCTTT.